The 8 T cell receptor beta chains below come from one sample, sequenced in a study of blood T cell repertoires in COVID-19. The data were produced by immunoSEQ multiplex PCR, yet TCRdb's version contains in-frame clones alone and is incomplete. The data show about 120,000 clones, with about four fifths seen just once and 10% held by the top ten. Material for sequencing was peripheral blood. These receptors were obtained from a human donor in a cohort sampled during active COVID-19.

This clone is a singleton in its sample. The rearrangement joins TRBV6-2 or TRBV6-3 to TRBJ1-1; TRBD1 aligns across 7 bases. Germline lookup yields CDR1 MNHEY and CDR2 SVGEGT. This CDR3 comprises 18 residues. V shed 0 bases and J 1 base; nucleotides not matched to a gene: 11. CDR3 sequence reads: CASSYSIEGQARNTEAFF. The CDR3 DNA reads as TGTGCCAGCAGTTACTCGATTGAAGGACAGGCTCGGAACACTGAAGCTTTCTTT.

The chain is built from TRBV7-3 and TRBJ2-1, with 8 bases lining up with TRBD2. This CDR3 has 15 amino acids. CDR1 is SGHTA and CDR2 is FQGTGA in the germline V gene. The ends lost 5 bases at V and 2 bases at J; junction bases unmatched: 5. The CDR3 loop is CASSALAGPYNEQFF. For the CDR3, the DNA is TGTGCCAGCAGCGCCCTAGCGGGCCCCTACAATGAGCAGTTCTTC. The full variable domain, its missing parts supplied by reference TRBV7-3 and TRBJ2-1, is GAGVSQTPSNKVTEKGKYVELRCDPISGHTALYWYRQSLGQGPEFLIYFQGTGAADDSGLPNDRFFAVRPEGSVSTLKIQRTERGDSAVYLCASSALAGPYNEQFFGPGTRLTVL.

The J gene is TRBJ2-7, the V gene TRBV9; 8 bases match TRBD2. Germline CDR1 SGDLS, CDR2 YYNGEE. This CDR3 spans 16 amino acids. V was clipped by 0 bases and J by 1 base; unmatched bases: 6. The CDR3: CASSVGAGGPSYEQYF. DNA of the CDR3: TGTGCCAGCAGCGTAGGCGCGGGAGGCCCATCCTACGAGCAGTACTTC.

The chain joins TRBV4-2 to TRBJ2-3; D gene uncertain. CDR1 is LGHNA and CDR2 is YNFKEQ in the germline V gene. The length of the CDR3 is 14 residues. Deletions cut 0 bases from V and 7 bases from J, with 11 bases between. CDR3 coding DNA: TGTGCCAGCAGCCAAGATGACTTGACGAATACGCAGTATTTT. It translates to CASSQDDLTNTQYF.

Comment on this clone: Sequence at one end of the junction differs from germline and may be a read error. The chain links TRBV2 to TRBJ2-5; 7 nucleotides match TRBD1. CDR1 and CDR2 from the germline V gene are SNHLY and FYNNEI. The CDR3 runs to 13 residues. Here the CDR3 DNA reads TGTGCCAGCAGGGAAGGGGGCTCTGAGACCCAGTACTTC. This encodes CASREGGSETQYF.

The chain employs TRBV7-6 and TRBJ2-1; 10 positions match TRBD2. V shed 4 bases, J shed 2 bases, and the junction held 11 bases outside the gene matches. The V gene's germline CDR1 is SGHVS and CDR2 FNYEAQ. The CDR3 runs to 18 residues. The CDR3 DNA sequence: TGTGCCAGCAGCTCCCAATATAGCGGGGGGAATCCCTACAATGAGCAGTTCTTC. Translation gives CASSSQYSGGNPYNEQFF.

This clone appeared once. At one of its ends the junction is not consistent with the germline gene, which may arise from a read error. The chain combines TRBV5-5 with TRBJ2-1, with D possibly being TRBD2 (7 bases). CDR1 and CDR2 (germline): SGHKS, YYEKEE (reference sequence). The CDR3 is 14 amino acids. The CDR3 loop is CASGFGGQYNEQFF. CDR3 DNA sequence: TGTGCCAGCGGCTTCGGGGGGCAGTACAATGAGCAGTTCTTC.

The rearrangement links TRBV9 to TRBJ1-2, with D tentatively TRBD1 (5 bases). Germline V gene lookup returns CDR1 SGDLS and CDR2 YYNGEE. There are 12 residues in the CDR3. The V end was cut by 4 bases, the J end by 10 bases, with 14 bases between. The CDR3: CASSNQGAHYTF. The CDR3 coding sequence is TGTGCCAGCAGCAATCAAGGGGCCCACTACACCTTC. Together with reference TRBV9 and TRBJ1-2, the CDR3 gives the full variable domain: DSGVTQTPKHLITATGQRVTLRCSPRSGDLSVYWYQQSLDQGLQFLIQYYNGEERAKGNILERFSAQQFPDLHSELNLSSLELGDSALYFCASSNQGAHYTFGSGTRLTVV.